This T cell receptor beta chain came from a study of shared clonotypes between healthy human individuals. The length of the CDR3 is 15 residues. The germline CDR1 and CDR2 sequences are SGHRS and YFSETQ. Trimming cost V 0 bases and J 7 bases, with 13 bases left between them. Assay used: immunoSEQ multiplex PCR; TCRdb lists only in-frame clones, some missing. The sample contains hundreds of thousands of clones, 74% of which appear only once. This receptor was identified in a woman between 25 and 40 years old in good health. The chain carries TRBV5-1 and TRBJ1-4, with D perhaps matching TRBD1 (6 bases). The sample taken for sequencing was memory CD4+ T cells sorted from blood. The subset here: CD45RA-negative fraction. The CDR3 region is CASSLGNRDAEKLFF. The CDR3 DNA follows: TGCGCCAGCAGCTTGGGCAACAGGGACGCTGAAAAACTGTTTTTT.